This TCR beta chain was observed in a study of tumor and adjacent non-tumor tissue in lung cancer. Study results and caveats: In normal lung, the top 100 clones were significantly more dominant than in tumor. Shorter survival was associated with higher TCR diversity in tumors.

No cell sorting was done before RNA was extracted from the tissue. Between the trimmed V and J ends, which lost 8 bases and 0 bases, there was a span of 8 bases. Per the germline V gene, CDR1 is MNHNY and CDR2 is SVGAGI (reference sequence). The CDR3 has 14 residues. TCRbeta libraries were built with three rounds of nested PCR, modified from ARM-PCR. TCRdb re-derived calls from the multiplex PCR reads in MiXCR, one entry per CDR3 protein. The top ten hold about 16% of the sample, which has about 93,000 distinct CDR3 sequences, 67% seen once. This clonotype was picked up many times. The target antigen is unknown.

The TCR was taken from a man aged 55 to 70 with non-small cell lung cancer. The sample was lung tumor tissue. The chain combines TRBV6-6 with TRBJ2-6; no clear D gene. CDR3 DNA: TGTGCCAGCCTTGCGCCCTCTGGGGCCAACGTCCTGACTTTC. Protein product: CASLAPSGANVLTF.